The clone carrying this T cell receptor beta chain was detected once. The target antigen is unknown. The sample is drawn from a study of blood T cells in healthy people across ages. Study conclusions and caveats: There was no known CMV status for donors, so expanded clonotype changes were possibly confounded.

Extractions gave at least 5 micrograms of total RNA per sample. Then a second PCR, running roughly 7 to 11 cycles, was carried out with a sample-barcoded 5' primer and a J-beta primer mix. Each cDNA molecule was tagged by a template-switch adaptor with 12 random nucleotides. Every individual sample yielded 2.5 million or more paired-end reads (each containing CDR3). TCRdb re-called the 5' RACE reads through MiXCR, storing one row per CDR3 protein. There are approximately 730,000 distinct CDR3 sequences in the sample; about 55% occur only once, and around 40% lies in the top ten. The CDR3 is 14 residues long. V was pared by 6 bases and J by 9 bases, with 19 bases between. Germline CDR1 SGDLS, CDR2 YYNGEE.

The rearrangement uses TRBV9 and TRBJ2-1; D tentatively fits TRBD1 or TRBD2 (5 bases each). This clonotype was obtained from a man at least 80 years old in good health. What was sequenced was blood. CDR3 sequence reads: CASTGRQGRGEQFF. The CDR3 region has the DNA TGTGCCAGCACGGGGCGGCAAGGAAGGGGTGAGCAGTTCTTC.